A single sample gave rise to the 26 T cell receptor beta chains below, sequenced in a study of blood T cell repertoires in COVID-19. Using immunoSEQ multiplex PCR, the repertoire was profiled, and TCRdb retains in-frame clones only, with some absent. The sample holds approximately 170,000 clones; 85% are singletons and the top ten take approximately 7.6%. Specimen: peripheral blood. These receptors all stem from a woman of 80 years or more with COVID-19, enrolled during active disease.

The CDR3 bases are TGTGCCAGCAGTTACCTAGCAAGGGACAATGAGCAGTTCTTC. This codes for CASSYLARDNEQFF. This chain joins TRBV6-5 and TRBJ2-1; D perhaps matches TRBD2 (5 bases). Germline loops: CDR1 MNHEY, CDR2 SVGAGI. Trimming stripped 2 bases from V and 5 bases from J, with 10 bases between. The CDR3 consists of 14 residues.

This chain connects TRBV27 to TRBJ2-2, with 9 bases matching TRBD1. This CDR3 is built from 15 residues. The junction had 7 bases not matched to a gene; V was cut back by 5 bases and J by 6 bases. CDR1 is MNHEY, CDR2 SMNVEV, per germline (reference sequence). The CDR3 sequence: CASSLGQGRAGELFF. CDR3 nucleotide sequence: TGTGCCAGCAGTCTCGGACAGGGGAGGGCCGGGGAGCTGTTTTTT.

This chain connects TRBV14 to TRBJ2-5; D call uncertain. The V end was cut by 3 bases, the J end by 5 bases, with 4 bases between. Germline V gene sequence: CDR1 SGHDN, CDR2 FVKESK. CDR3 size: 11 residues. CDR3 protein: CASSHGETQYF. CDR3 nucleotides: TGTGCCAGCAGCCACGGGGAGACCCAGTACTTC.

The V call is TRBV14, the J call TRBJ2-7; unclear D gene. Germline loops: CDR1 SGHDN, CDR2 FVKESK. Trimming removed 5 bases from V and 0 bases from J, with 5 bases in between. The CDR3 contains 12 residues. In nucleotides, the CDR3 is TGTGCCAGCAGCTTCAGCTCCTACGAGCAGTACTTC. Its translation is CASSFSSYEQYF.

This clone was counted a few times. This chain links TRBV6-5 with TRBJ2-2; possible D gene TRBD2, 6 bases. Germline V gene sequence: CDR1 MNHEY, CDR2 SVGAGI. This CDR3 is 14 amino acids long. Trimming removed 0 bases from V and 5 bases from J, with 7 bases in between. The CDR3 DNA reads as TGTGCCAGCAGTTACTCTCGGGGGACCGGGGAGCTGTTTTTT. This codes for CASSYSRGTGELFF.

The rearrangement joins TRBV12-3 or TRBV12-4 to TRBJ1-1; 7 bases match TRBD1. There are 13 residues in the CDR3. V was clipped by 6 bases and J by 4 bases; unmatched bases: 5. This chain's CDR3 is CASSLTGATEAFF. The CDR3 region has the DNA TGTGCCAGCAGCCTCACAGGGGCCACTGAAGCTTTCTTT.

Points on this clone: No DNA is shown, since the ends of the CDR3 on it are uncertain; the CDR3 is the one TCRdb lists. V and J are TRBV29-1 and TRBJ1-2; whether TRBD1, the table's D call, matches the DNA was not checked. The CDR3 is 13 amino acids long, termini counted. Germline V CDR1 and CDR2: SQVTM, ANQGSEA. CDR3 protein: CSVATGNSYGHTF.

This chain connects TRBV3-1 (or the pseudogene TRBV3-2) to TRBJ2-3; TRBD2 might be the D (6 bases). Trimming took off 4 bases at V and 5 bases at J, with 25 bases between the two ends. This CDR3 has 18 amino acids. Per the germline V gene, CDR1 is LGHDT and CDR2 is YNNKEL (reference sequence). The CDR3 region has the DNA TGTGCCAGCAGCCCTACGGATGGTACGGGGGAGGCGATAGATACGCAGTATTTT. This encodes CASSPTDGTGEAIDTQYF.

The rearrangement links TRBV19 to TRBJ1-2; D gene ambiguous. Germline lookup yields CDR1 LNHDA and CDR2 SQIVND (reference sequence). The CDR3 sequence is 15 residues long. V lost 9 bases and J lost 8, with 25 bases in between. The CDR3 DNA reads TGTGCCAGCCTTCCCGGCCTGTCGAATAGCCCAGGCTACACCTTC. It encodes CASLPGLSNSPGYTF.

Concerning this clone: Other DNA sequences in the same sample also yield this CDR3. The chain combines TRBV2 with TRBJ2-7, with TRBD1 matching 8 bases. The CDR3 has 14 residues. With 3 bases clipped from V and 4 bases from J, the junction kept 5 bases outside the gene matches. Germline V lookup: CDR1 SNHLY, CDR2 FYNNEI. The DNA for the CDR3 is TGTGCCAGCAGTGACCAAGGACAGGGTTACGAGCAGTACTTC. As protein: CASSDQGQGYEQYF.

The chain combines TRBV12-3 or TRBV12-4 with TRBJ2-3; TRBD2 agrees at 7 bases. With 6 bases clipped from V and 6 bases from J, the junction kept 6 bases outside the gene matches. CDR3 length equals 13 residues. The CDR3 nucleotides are TGTGCCAGCAGACCGTTCGGGAGGGATACGCAGTATTTT. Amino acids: CASRPFGRDTQYF.

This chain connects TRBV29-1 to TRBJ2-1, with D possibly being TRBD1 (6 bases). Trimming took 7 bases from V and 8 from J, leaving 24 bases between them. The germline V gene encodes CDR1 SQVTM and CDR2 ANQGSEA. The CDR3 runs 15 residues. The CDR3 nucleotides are TGCAGCGCCCTACCGAGGGGGAGCAGTAGGGATGAGCAGTTCTTC. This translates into CSALPRGSSRDEQFF.

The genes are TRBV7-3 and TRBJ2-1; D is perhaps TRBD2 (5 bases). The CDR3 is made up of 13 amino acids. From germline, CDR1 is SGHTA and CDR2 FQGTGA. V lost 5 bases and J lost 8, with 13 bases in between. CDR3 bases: TGTGCCAGCAGCATCTCCAAAGCGGATGAGCAGTTCTTC. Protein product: CASSISKADEQFF. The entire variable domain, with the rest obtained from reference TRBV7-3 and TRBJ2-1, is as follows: GAGVSQTPSNKVTEKGKYVELRCDPISGHTALYWYRQSLGQGPEFLIYFQGTGAADDSGLPNDRFFAVRPEGSVSTLKIQRTERGDSAVYLCASSISKADEQFFGPGTRLTVL.

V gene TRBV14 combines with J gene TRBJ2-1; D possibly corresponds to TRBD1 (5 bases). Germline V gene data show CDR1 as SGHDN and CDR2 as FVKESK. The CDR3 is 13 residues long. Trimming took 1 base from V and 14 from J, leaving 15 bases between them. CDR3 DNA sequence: TGTGCCAGCAGCCAAGGACTCAGGGAAAGGGAGTTCTTC. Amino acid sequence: CASSQGLREREFF.

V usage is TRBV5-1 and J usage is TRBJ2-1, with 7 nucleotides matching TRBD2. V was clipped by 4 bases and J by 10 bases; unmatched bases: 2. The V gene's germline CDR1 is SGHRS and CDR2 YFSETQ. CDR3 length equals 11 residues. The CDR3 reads CASSRGVEQFF. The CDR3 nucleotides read TGCGCCAGCAGCCGGGGGGTGGAGCAGTTCTTC.

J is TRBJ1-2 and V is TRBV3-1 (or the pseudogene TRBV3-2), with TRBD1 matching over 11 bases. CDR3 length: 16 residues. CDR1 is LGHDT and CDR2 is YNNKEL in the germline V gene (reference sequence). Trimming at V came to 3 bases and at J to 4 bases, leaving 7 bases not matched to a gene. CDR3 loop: CASSQPGQGAGYGYTF. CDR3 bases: TGTGCCAGCAGCCAGCCTGGACAGGGGGCCGGCTATGGCTACACCTTC.

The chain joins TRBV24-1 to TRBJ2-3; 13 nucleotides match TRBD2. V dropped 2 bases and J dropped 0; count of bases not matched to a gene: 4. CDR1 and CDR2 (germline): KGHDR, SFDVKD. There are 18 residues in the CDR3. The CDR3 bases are TGTGCCACCAGTGATTCGAGGGGACTAGCGGGAAGCACAGATACGCAGTATTTT. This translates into CATSDSRGLAGSTDTQYF.

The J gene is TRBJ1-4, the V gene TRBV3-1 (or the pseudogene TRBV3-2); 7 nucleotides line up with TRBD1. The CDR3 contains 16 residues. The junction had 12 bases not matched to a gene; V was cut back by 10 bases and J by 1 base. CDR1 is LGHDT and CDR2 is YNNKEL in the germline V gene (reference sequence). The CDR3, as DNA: TGTGCCACCGGACAGGTTACTTCGGGAACTAATGAAAAACTGTTTTTT. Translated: CATGQVTSGTNEKLFF.

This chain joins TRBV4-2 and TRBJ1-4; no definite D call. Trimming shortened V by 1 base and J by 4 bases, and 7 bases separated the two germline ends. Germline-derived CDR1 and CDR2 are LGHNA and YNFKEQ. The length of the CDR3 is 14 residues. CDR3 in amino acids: CASSQAGFNEKLFF. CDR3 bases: TGTGCCAGCAGCCAAGCAGGTTTTAATGAAAAACTGTTTTTT.

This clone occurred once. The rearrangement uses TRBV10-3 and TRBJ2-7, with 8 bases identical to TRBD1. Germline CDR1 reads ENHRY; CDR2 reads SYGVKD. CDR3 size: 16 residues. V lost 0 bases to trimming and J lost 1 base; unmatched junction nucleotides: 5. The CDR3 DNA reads TGTGCCATCAGTGAGTCACAGGGGGTTGGGTCCTACGAGCAGTACTTC. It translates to CAISESQGVGSYEQYF.

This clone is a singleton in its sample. The DNA for the CDR3 is TGTGCCAGCAGCGTAGAAGCGGGGGGGCATGAGACCCAGTACTTC. Translating it yields CASSVEAGGHETQYF. The rearrangement links TRBV9 to TRBJ2-5, with TRBD2 matching 10 bases. V lost 0 bases, J lost 5 bases, and 4 bases stayed unmatched. Germline CDR1 and CDR2: SGDLS and YYNGEE. The CDR3 has 15 residues.

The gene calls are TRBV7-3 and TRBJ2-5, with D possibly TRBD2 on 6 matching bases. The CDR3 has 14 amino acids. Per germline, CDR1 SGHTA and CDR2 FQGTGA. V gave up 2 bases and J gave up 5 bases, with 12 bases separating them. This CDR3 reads CASSLGGDAETQYF. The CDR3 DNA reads TGTGCCAGCAGCTTAGGAGGGGATGCGGAGACCCAGTACTTC.

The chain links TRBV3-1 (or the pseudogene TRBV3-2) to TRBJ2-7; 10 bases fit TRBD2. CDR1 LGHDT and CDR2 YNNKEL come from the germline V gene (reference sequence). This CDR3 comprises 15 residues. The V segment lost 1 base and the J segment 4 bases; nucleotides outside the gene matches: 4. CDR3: CASSQAPLAGYEQYF. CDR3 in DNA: TGTGCCAGCAGCCAAGCCCCACTAGCGGGATACGAGCAGTACTTC.

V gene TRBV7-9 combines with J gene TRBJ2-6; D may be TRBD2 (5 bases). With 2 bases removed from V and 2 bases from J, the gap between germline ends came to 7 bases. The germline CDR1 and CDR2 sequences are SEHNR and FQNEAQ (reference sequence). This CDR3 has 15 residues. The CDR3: CASSLWGAGANVLTF. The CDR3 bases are TGTGCCAGCAGCTTATGGGGAGCTGGGGCCAACGTCCTGACTTTC.

The CDR3 is CASSLKAGGGTDTQYF. For the CDR3, the DNA is TGTGCCAGCAGCTTGAAGGCAGGGGGTGGCACAGATACGCAGTATTTT. The chain couples TRBV5-4 to TRBJ2-3; TRBD1 matches at 7 bases. Germline CDR1 SGHNT, CDR2 YYREEE (reference sequence). This CDR3 comprises 16 residues. V shed 1 base and J 1 base; nucleotides not matched to a gene: 6.

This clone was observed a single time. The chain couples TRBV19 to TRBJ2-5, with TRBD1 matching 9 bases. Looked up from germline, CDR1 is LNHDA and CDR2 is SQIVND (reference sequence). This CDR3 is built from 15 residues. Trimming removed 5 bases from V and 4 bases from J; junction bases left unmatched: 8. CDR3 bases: TGTGCCAGTAGTCCTGGACAGGGGAGGGTAGAGACCCAGTACTTC. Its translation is CASSPGQGRVETQYF. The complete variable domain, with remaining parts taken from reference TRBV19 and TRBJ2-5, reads DGGITQSPKYLFRKEGQNVTLSCEQNLNHDAMYWYRQDPGQGLRLIYYSQIVNDFQKGDIAEGYSVSREKKESFPLTVTSAQKNPTAFYLCASSPGQGRVETQYFGPGTRLLVL.